This paragraph covers one T cell receptor beta chain sequence. Its antigen is not identified. Once obtained from cultured CD4+ T cells, the DNA was sequenced using the Oncomine TCR Beta short-read assay. MiXCR, run by TCRdb on the PCR reads, gives a single entry per CDR3 protein. Among more than 4,000 distinct CDR3 sequences listed, about half were seen once. Stated treatment: roughly 10-day PBMC culture with coronavirus spike peptide pools or control peptides (ViraFEST assay). After about eleven days of culture, CD4+ T cells were negatively selected. Germline-derived CDR1 and CDR2 are LNHDA and SQIVND (reference sequence). The CDR3 is 15 residues long. V gave up 6 bases and J gave up 4 bases, with 18 bases separating them. This sample was included in a study of vaccination and CD4 T cells after COVID-19. About the study: Overlapping peptides of the spike proteins of SARS-CoV-2, HCoV-NL63, HCoV-OC43 and HCoV-229E were used for cell stimulation.

The chain combines TRBV19 with TRBJ2-5; a weak D match, TRBD2 (8 bases). This clonotype was obtained from a human donor who had recovered from COVID-19. The sequencing input was CD4+ T cells from blood, cultured in vitro. CDR3 DNA sequence: TGTGCCAGTAGCCAGGGGGGGACTAGTGTAGAGACCCAGTACTTC. Residues: CASSQGGTSVETQYF.